These 26 T cell receptor beta chains were all obtained from the same sample, sequenced in a study of radiation and T cells in renal cell carcinoma. Profiling relied on immunoSEQ multiplex PCR, and the TCRdb table lists in-frame clones only, not all of them. The data contain 150,000 or so clones, 75% to 90% of them singletons. As to time point: baseline pretreatment blood. Treatment specified: 15 Gy SBRT to primary tumor, nephrectomy 4 weeks later. Sample: blood, taken from a patient whose treatment included radiotherapy and nephrectomy. All receptors come from a woman between 45 and 60 years old with renal cell carcinoma.

This CDR3 is CASSQGRGSGANVLTF. The CDR3 DNA reads TGTGCCAGCTCACAGGGCAGGGGCTCAGGGGCCAACGTCCTGACTTTC. This chain connects TRBV18 to TRBJ2-6; maybe TRBD1 (6 bases). CDR3 length equals 16 residues. The germline V gene has CDR1 KGHSH and CDR2 LQKENI. V lost 4 bases and J 4 bases, leaving 14 bases between the germline ends.

This chain links TRBV9 with TRBJ2-3, with D uncertain. The V end lost 0 bases, the J end lost 1 base, and 9 bases lay between the germline ends. The CDR3 has 15 amino acids. Germline V gene lookup returns CDR1 SGDLS and CDR2 YYNGEE. In nucleotides, the CDR3 is TGTGCCAGCAGCGTAGTAGGCTACCGCACAGATACGCAGTATTTT. It is translated as CASSVVGYRTDTQYF.

CDR3 coding DNA: TGTGCCAGCAGGACGGATGGCTACACCTTC. Its protein product is CASRTDGYTF. The chain has TRBV2 and TRBJ1-2; D is ambiguous. V lost 6 bases to trimming and J lost 6 bases, with 5 bases between them. The CDR3 runs 10 residues. Germline V gene data show CDR1 as SNHLY and CDR2 as FYNNEI.

The chain uses TRBV7-2 and TRBJ2-7, with D perhaps given as TRBD1 or TRBD2 (5 bases each). Germline CDR1 SGHTA, CDR2 FQGNSA. V was cut by 1 base and J by 2 bases, with 18 bases left in between. The CDR3 has 17 amino acids. CDR3 DNA sequence: TGTGCCAGCAGCTTAGTTGGGGGACCCGACCTTACCTACGAGCAGTACTTC. Translated, it gives CASSLVGGPDLTYEQYF.

This chain joins TRBV7-2 and TRBJ1-2; TRBD1 is a possible D gene (5 bases). V was clipped by 1 base and J by 3 bases, with 12 bases between them. Germline loops: CDR1 SGHTA, CDR2 FQGNSA. The CDR3 extends over 15 amino acids. CDR3 DNA sequence: TGTGCCAGCAGCTTAGGAGTTTGGGGGGACTATGGCTACACCTTC. It codes for CASSLGVWGDYGYTF.

V is TRBV5-4 and J is TRBJ2-4, with TRBD2 matching 8 bases. Germline V lookup: CDR1 SGHNT, CDR2 YYREEE (reference sequence). The CDR3 sequence is 15 residues long. The V segment lost 5 bases and the J segment 2 bases; nucleotides outside the gene matches: 6. CDR3 amino acids: CASRLAGGSKNIQYF. CDR3 coding DNA: TGTGCCAGCAGACTGGCGGGGGGCTCCAAAAACATTCAGTACTTC.

This clone turned up a few times. This chain links TRBV5-1 with TRBJ1-1, with D perhaps TRBD1 (6 bases). The CDR3 has 16 residues. CDR1 and CDR2 from the germline V gene are SGHRS and YFSETQ. V gave up 0 bases and J gave up 4 bases, with 16 bases separating them. The CDR3 protein is CASSLGDNMVVTEAFF. CDR3 nucleotides: TGCGCCAGCAGCTTGGGGGACAACATGGTGGTCACTGAAGCTTTCTTT. The full variable domain, its missing parts supplied by reference TRBV5-1 and TRBJ1-1, is KAGVTQTPRYLIKTRGQQVTLSCSPISGHRSVSWYQQTPGQGLQFLFEYFSETQRNKGNFPGRFSGRQFSNSRSEMNVSTLELGDSALYLCASSLGDNMVVTEAFFGQGTRLTVV.

The chain combines TRBV5-1 with TRBJ2-5; 12 bases match TRBD2. Germline V gives CDR1 SGHRS, CDR2 YFSETQ. The V gene end was trimmed by 4 bases and the J gene end by 5 bases; junction bases not matched to a gene: 6. This CDR3 comprises 15 residues. Here the CDR3 reads CASSQATSGSETQYF. In nucleotides, the CDR3 is TGCGCCAGCAGCCAAGCGACTAGCGGGAGTGAGACCCAGTACTTC. The complete variable domain, with remaining parts taken from reference TRBV5-1 and TRBJ2-5, reads KAGVTQTPRYLIKTRGQQVTLSCSPISGHRSVSWYQQTPGQGLQFLFEYFSETQRNKGNFPGRFSGRQFSNSRSEMNVSTLELGDSALYLCASSQATSGSETQYFGPGTRLLVL.

This clone has only a few counts. J is TRBJ1-5 and V is TRBV5-1, with D possibly matching TRBD1 (5 bases). Per germline, CDR1 SGHRS and CDR2 YFSETQ. The CDR3 sequence is 15 residues long. The V and J ends lost 2 bases and 0 bases respectively, with 9 bases between them. The CDR3: CASSLTGYSNQPQHF. As DNA, the CDR3 is TGCGCCAGCAGCTTAACAGGATATAGCAATCAGCCCCAGCATTTT.

The chain combines TRBV25-1 with TRBJ2-7, with TRBD2 matching 9 bases. This CDR3 has 13 residues. Germline CDR1 MGHDK, CDR2 SYGVNS. The ends lost 4 bases at V and 10 bases at J; junction bases unmatched: 8. The CDR3 protein is CASSGTSSGVQYF. The CDR3 bases are TGTGCCAGCAGTGGAACGTCTAGCGGGGTCCAGTACTTC.

The genes are TRBV18 and TRBJ2-7; no clear D. There are 14 residues in the CDR3. Germline CDR1 KGHSH, CDR2 LQKENI. V lost 1 base and J 7 bases, leaving 14 bases between the germline ends. The CDR3: CASSPRTGAGEQYF. Here the CDR3 DNA reads TGTGCCAGCTCACCACGGACCGGAGCCGGGGAGCAGTACTTC.

The V gene is TRBV5-6, the J gene TRBJ1-2; D is unclear. The length of the CDR3 is 13 residues. The germline V gene has CDR1 SGHDT and CDR2 YYEEEE. Trimming removed 7 bases from V and 4 bases from J, with 14 bases in between. The DNA for the CDR3 is TGTGCCAGCCGGAGACTGGAGGGCTATGGCTACACCTTC. This codes for CASRRLEGYGYTF.

The chain employs TRBV7-2 and TRBJ1-1; maybe TRBD1 (5 bases). Per germline, CDR1 SGHTA and CDR2 FQGNSA. This CDR3 contains 15 residues. Trimming cost V 0 bases and J 4 bases, with 12 bases left between them. This chain's CDR3 is CASSLAGEAVTEAFF. The CDR3 DNA follows: TGTGCCAGCAGCTTAGCAGGGGAAGCAGTCACTGAAGCTTTCTTT.

This clone was observed once. This rearrangement joins TRBV5-6 to TRBJ1-6; the D is unclear. The CDR3 length is 15 residues. Trimming removed 5 bases from V and 0 bases from J, with 9 bases in between. The germline V gene encodes CDR1 SGHDT and CDR2 YYEEEE. Written as DNA, the CDR3 is TGTGCCAGCAGGATGGGGAGCTCCTATAATTCACCCCTCCACTTT. This translates into CASRMGSSYNSPLHF. The full variable domain, with the rest looked up from reference TRBV5-6 and TRBJ1-6, is DAGVTQSPTHLIKTRGQQVTLRCSPKSGHDTVSWYQQALGQGPQFIFQYYEEEERQRGNFPDRFSGHQFPNYSSELNVNALLLGDSALYLCASRMGSSYNSPLHFGNGTRLTVT.

This chain uses TRBV10-2 with TRBJ2-7; the match to TRBD1 covers 8 bases. Germline V lookup: CDR1 WSHSY, CDR2 SAAADI. The V gene end was trimmed by 7 bases and the J gene end by 3 bases; junction bases not matched to a gene: 8. This CDR3 is built from 14 residues. CDR3 bases: TGCGCCAGCACCGGACAGGGAGAAGACTACGAGCAGTACTTC. Protein sequence: CASTGQGEDYEQYF.

This chain uses TRBV7-9 with TRBJ1-4; D call uncertain. Per germline, CDR1 SEHNR and CDR2 FQNEAQ (reference sequence). Trimming took 5 bases from V and 0 from J, leaving 10 bases between them. The CDR3 extends over 15 amino acids. The CDR3 sequence: CASSTDGTTNEKLFF. The CDR3 DNA sequence: TGTGCCAGCAGCACGGACGGGACAACTAATGAAAAACTGTTTTTT.

The chain uses TRBV9 and TRBJ2-7, with TRBD2 matching 14 bases. The CDR3 loop spans 19 amino acids. CDR1 SGDLS and CDR2 YYNGEE come from the germline V gene. Trimming at V came to 3 bases and at J to 0 bases, leaving 11 bases not matched to a gene. The CDR3: CASSETSGGVSKSSYEQYF. CDR3 nucleotide sequence: TGTGCCAGCAGCGAGACTAGCGGGGGGGTTTCGAAGAGCTCCTACGAGCAGTACTTC. Filled out from reference TRBV9 and TRBJ2-7, the complete variable domain reads DSGVTQTPKHLITATGQRVTLRCSPRSGDLSVYWYQQSLDQGLQFLIQYYNGEERAKGNILERFSAQQFPDLHSELNLSSLELGDSALYFCASSETSGGVSKSSYEQYFGPGTRLTVT.

The genes are TRBV7-9 and TRBJ2-7; 12 nucleotides line up with TRBD2. V lost 5 bases, J lost 6 bases, and 20 bases stayed unmatched. The CDR3 has 19 residues. Germline lookup yields CDR1 SEHNR and CDR2 FQNEAQ (reference sequence). CDR3 protein: CASSPQRKTSGRMYAEQYF. CDR3 bases: TGTGCCAGCAGCCCACAGAGAAAGACTAGCGGGAGAATGTATGCCGAGCAGTACTTC. Full variable domain (missing parts from reference TRBV7-9 and TRBJ2-7): DTGVSQNPRHKITKRGQNVTFRCDPISEHNRLYWYRQTLGQGPEFLTYFQNEAQLEKSRLLSDRFSAERPKGSFSTLEIQRTEQGDSAMYLCASSPQRKTSGRMYAEQYFGPGTRLTVT.

About this clone: At one end, the junction sequence differs from germline, possibly due to a read error. The gene calls are TRBV19 and TRBJ1-3, with D unclear. This CDR3 is 11 amino acids long. Germline CDR1 and CDR2: LNHDA and SQIVND (reference sequence). CDR3 loop: CASHPAPGGVF. CDR3 bases: TGTGCCAGCCATCCGGCACCAGGCGGAGTGTTT.

The rearrangement uses TRBV7-2 and TRBJ2-2; no definite D call. Germline CDR1 and CDR2: SGHTA and FQGNSA. The CDR3 spans 14 residues. V was cut by 4 bases and J by 5 bases, with 11 bases left in between. The CDR3 spells CASSYLLGTGELFF. Here the CDR3 DNA reads TGTGCCAGCAGCTATCTATTGGGGACCGGGGAGCTGTTTTTT.

The chain joins TRBV30 to TRBJ2-2, with no clear D. This CDR3 has 12 residues. Germline V gives CDR1 GTSNPN, CDR2 SVGIG (reference sequence). Trimming cost V 4 bases and J 3 bases, with 6 bases left between them. Here the CDR3 DNA reads TGTGCCTGGAACGTAGACACCGGGGAGCTGTTTTTT. Translation gives CAWNVDTGELFF.

In DNA form, the CDR3 reads TGTGCCAGCAGTGGGATTCAAGGACAATCCAACAATCAGCCCCAGCATTTT. Translation: CASSGIQGQSNNQPQHF. The V call is TRBV25-1, the J call TRBJ1-5; D may be TRBD1 (5 bases). The CDR3 sequence is 17 residues long. The V end lost 4 bases, the J end lost 3 bases, and 19 bases lay between the germline ends. CDR1 and CDR2 (germline): MGHDK, SYGVNS.

The J gene is TRBJ1-2, the V gene TRBV4-1, with 7 positions matching TRBD1. This CDR3 has 15 residues. V shed 2 bases, J shed 8 bases, and the junction held 11 bases outside the gene matches. Germline CDR1 and CDR2: MGHRA and YSYEKL. The CDR3 nucleotides read TGCGCCAGCAGCCAACCCACAGGGGCGGTCCGCGGCTACACCTTC. Translation: CASSQPTGAVRGYTF.

V usage is TRBV5-6 and J usage is TRBJ2-3; D possibly uses TRBD1 or TRBD2 (5 bases each). Trimming shortened V by 4 bases and J by 9 bases, and 18 bases separated the two germline ends. There are 14 residues in the CDR3. Per germline, CDR1 SGHDT and CDR2 YYEEEE. CDR3 nucleotide sequence: TGTGCCAGCAGCCGAGGGACGGAGAGTTGGACGCAGTATTTT. Protein: CASSRGTESWTQYF. Combining the CDR3 with reference TRBV5-6 and TRBJ2-3 gives the whole variable domain DAGVTQSPTHLIKTRGQQVTLRCSPKSGHDTVSWYQQALGQGPQFIFQYYEEEERQRGNFPDRFSGHQFPNYSSELNVNALLLGDSALYLCASSRGTESWTQYFGPGTRLTVL.

This clone was detected only a few times. The chain joins TRBV6-5 to TRBJ2-7; D is unresolved. Deletions cut 2 bases from V and 6 bases from J, with 14 bases between. Germline lookup yields CDR1 MNHEY and CDR2 SVGAGI. This CDR3 spans 14 amino acids. The CDR3 region is CASSYATRSGEQYF. For the CDR3, the DNA is TGTGCCAGCAGTTACGCTACAAGGAGTGGCGAGCAGTACTTC.

The chain employs TRBV5-1 and TRBJ2-3, with TRBD1 matching over 7 bases. After removal of 2 bases from V and 14 bases from J, the junction contained 8 bases not matched to a gene. Germline CDR1 SGHRS, CDR2 YFSETQ. This CDR3 region has 12 residues. The CDR3 sequence is CASSFGDREGYF. The CDR3 DNA is TGCGCCAGCAGCTTTGGAGACAGGGAAGGGTATTTT.